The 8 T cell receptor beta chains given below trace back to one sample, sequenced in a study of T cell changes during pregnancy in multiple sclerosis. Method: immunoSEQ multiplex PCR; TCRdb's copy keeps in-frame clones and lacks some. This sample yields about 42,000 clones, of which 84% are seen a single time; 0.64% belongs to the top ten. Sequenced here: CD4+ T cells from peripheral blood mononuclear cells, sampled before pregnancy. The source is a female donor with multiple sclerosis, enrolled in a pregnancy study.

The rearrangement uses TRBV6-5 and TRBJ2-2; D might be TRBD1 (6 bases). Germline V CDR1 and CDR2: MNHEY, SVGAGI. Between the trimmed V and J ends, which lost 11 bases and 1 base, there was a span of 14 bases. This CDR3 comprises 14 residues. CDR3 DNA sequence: TGTGCCGCACGGGCAGGGGAGAACACCGGGGAGCTGTTTTTT. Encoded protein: CAARAGENTGELFF.

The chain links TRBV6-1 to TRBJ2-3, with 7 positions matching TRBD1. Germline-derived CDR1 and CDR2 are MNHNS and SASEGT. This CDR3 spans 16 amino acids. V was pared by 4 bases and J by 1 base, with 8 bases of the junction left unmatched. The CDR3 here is CASSAIWTGGTDTQYF. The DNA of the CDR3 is TGTGCCAGCAGTGCAATCTGGACAGGAGGCACAGATACGCAGTATTTT.

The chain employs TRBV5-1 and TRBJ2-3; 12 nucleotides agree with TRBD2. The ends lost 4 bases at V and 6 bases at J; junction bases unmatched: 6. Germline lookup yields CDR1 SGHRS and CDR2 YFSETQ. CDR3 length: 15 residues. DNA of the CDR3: TGCGCCAGCAGCGATCTAGCGGGGGGGCGGGATACGCAGTATTTT. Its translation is CASSDLAGGRDTQYF.

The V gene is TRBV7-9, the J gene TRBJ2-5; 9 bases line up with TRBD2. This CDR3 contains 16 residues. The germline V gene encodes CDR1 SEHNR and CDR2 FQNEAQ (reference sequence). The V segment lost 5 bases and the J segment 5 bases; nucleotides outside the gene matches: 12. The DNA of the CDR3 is TGTGCCAGCAGCAAGGCAGCGGGAGGACTCCTGGAGACCCAGTACTTC. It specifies CASSKAAGGLLETQYF. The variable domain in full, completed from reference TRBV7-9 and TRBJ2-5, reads DTGVSQNPRHKITKRGQNVTFRCDPISEHNRLYWYRQTLGQGPEFLTYFQNEAQLEKSRLLSDRFSAERPKGSFSTLEIQRTEQGDSAMYLCASSKAAGGLLETQYFGPGTRLLVL.

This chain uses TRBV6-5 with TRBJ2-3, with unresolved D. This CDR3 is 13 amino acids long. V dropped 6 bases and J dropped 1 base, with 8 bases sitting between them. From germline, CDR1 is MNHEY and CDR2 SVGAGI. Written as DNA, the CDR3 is TGTGCCAGCAGGGCCGGAGGCACAGATACGCAGTATTTT. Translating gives CASRAGGTDTQYF.

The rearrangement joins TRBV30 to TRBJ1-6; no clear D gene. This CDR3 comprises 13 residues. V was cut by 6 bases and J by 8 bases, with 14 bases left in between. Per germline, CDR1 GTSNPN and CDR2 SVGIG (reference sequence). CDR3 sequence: CACSKYRDSPLHF. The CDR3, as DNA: TGTGCCTGCTCAAAATATCGGGATTCACCCCTCCACTTT.

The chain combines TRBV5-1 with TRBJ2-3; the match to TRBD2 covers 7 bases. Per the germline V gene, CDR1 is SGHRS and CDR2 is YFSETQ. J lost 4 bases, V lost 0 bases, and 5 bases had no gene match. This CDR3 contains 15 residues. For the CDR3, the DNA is TGCGCCAGCAGCTTGGGGGGGGGAGAGGCAGATACGCAGTATTTT. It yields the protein CASSLGGGEADTQYF.

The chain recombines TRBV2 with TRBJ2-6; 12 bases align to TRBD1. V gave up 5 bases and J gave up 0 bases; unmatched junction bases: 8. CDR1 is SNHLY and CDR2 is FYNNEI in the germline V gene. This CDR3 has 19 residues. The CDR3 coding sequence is TGTGCCAGCAGTCTTCGGGACAGGGGGCTTAACTCTGGGGCCAACGTCCTGACTTTC. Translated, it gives CASSLRDRGLNSGANVLTF.